These T cell receptor beta chains were read from a single sample in a study of blood T cell repertoires in COVID-19. The data were produced by immunoSEQ multiplex PCR, yet TCRdb's version contains in-frame clones alone and is incomplete. This sample yields about 99,000 clones, of which around 85% are seen a single time; more than 3% belongs to the top ten. Sequencing was done on a sample of peripheral blood. Receptors were obtained from an elderly woman with active or convalescent COVID-19. Both conserved end residues are part of each CDR3. Fields, in order: V gene, D gene, clone size, J gene, CDR3 protein, CDR3 DNA. D genes are given only for firm matches. Clone size is given for some rows only: seen once, a few or many times, or a class if the clone is expanded.

V gene: TRBV4-1; D gene: NA; clone size: NA; J gene: TRBJ1-2; CDR3 protein: CASSQLDYSYGYTF; CDR3 DNA: TGCGCCAGCAGCCAACTGGACTACTCGTATGGCTACACCTTC
V gene: TRBV7-3; D gene: NA; clone size: NA; J gene: TRBJ1-1; CDR3 protein: CASSLSKSTEAFF; CDR3 DNA: TGTGCCAGCAGCTTATCCAAGAGCACTGAAGCTTTCTTT
V gene: TRBV6-5; D gene: NA; clone size: NA; J gene: TRBJ1-5; CDR3 protein: CASSYSRGNQPQHF; CDR3 DNA: TGTGCCAGCAGTTACTCGCGGGGGAATCAGCCCCAGCATTTT
V gene: TRBV28; D gene: TRBD1; clone size: NA; J gene: TRBJ1-5; CDR3 protein: CASSRTGTGGQPQHF; CDR3 DNA: TGTGCCAGCAGTCGGACCGGGACAGGGGGTCAGCCCCAGCATTTT
V gene: TRBV6-1; D gene: NA; clone size: NA; J gene: TRBJ1-3; CDR3 protein: CASSESSGNTIYF; CDR3 DNA: TGTGCCAGCAGTGAGAGCTCTGGAAACACCATATATTTT
V gene: TRBV6-5; D gene: TRBD1; clone size: NA; J gene: TRBJ2-7; CDR3 protein: CASSYLAGGLEMEQYF; CDR3 DNA: TGTGCCAGCAGTTACTTGGCAGGGGGCTTGGAAATGGAGCAGTACTTC
V gene: TRBV7-2; D gene: TRBD2; clone size: NA; J gene: TRBJ2-7; CDR3 protein: CASSLDPLAGVDQYF; CDR3 DNA: TGTGCCAGCAGCTTAGACCCCCTAGCGGGAGTTGACCAGTACTTC
V gene: TRBV27; D gene: NA; clone size: NA; J gene: TRBJ1-6; CDR3 protein: CASSSLTVNSPLHF; CDR3 DNA: TGTGCCAGCAGTTCCTTGACAGTTAATTCACCCCTCCACTTT
V gene: TRBV12-3/TRBV12-4; D gene: NA; clone size: few; J gene: TRBJ2-7; CDR3 protein: CASSPYSVQYF; CDR3 DNA: TGTGCCAGCAGTCCATATAGTGTGCAGTACTTC
V gene: TRBV9; D gene: NA; clone size: NA; J gene: TRBJ1-1; CDR3 protein: CASSPQRGTEAFF; CDR3 DNA: TGTGCCAGCAGCCCCCAACGGGGCACTGAAGCTTTCTTT
V gene: TRBV24-1; D gene: NA; clone size: NA; J gene: TRBJ2-7; CDR3 protein: CATSDKTGYTYEQYF; CDR3 DNA: TGTGCCACCAGTGATAAAACAGGTTACACCTACGAGCAGTACTTC
V gene: TRBV30; D gene: TRBD1; clone size: NA; J gene: TRBJ1-1; CDR3 protein: CAWRAGTGPNTEAFF; CDR3 DNA: TGTGCCTGGAGGGCCGGGACAGGGCCTAACACTGAAGCTTTCTTT
V gene: TRBV5-6; D gene: NA; clone size: NA; J gene: TRBJ1-2; CDR3 protein: CASSLDWAPYGYTF; CDR3 DNA: TGTGCCAGCAGCTTGGATTGGGCGCCCTATGGCTACACCTTC
V gene: TRBV9; D gene: NA; clone size: NA; J gene: TRBJ2-6; CDR3 protein: CASRPGVGAGANVLTF; CDR3 DNA: TGTGCCAGCAGGCCGGGGGTTGGTGCTGGGGCCAACGTCCTGACTTTC
V gene: TRBV29-1; D gene: TRBD2; clone size: NA; J gene: TRBJ2-7; CDR3 protein: CSVEIGLADYEQYF; CDR3 DNA: TGCAGCGTTGAAATTGGGCTAGCGGATTACGAGCAGTACTTC
V gene: TRBV5-1; D gene: TRBD1; clone size: NA; J gene: TRBJ1-5; CDR3 protein: CASSPGTGGDQPQHF; CDR3 DNA: TGCGCCAGCAGCCCTGGGACAGGGGGCGATCAGCCCCAGCATTTT
V gene: TRBV19; D gene: TRBD1; clone size: NA; J gene: TRBJ2-6; CDR3 protein: CASRTGAETGANVLTF; CDR3 DNA: TGTGCCAGTAGGACAGGGGCGGAAACTGGGGCCAACGTCCTGACTTTC
V gene: TRBV28; D gene: NA; clone size: once; J gene: TRBJ1-5; CDR3 protein: CASSTRVQPQHF; CDR3 DNA: TGTGCCAGCAGTACCAGGGTTCAGCCCCAGCATTTT
V gene: TRBV5-4; D gene: TRBD1; clone size: NA; J gene: TRBJ2-2; CDR3 protein: CASSLSGQALTGELFF; CDR3 DNA: TGTGCCAGCAGCTTGTCAGGACAGGCATTGACCGGGGAGCTGTTTTTT
V gene: TRBV4-2; D gene: NA; clone size: NA; J gene: TRBJ1-6; CDR3 protein: CASSQDLTGLNSPLHF; CDR3 DNA: TGTGCCAGCAGCCAAGATTTAACAGGGCTGAATTCACCCCTCCACTTT
V gene: TRBV28; D gene: NA; clone size: few; J gene: TRBJ1-4; CDR3 protein: CASSPREKLFF; CDR3 DNA: TGTGCCAGCAGCCCCCGTGAAAAACTGTTTTTT
V gene: TRBV4-2; D gene: TRBD1; clone size: NA; J gene: TRBJ2-7; CDR3 protein: CASSQDPDRAYEQYF; CDR3 DNA: TGTGCCAGCAGCCAAGACCCGGACAGGGCCTACGAGCAGTACTTC
V gene: TRBV19; D gene: NA; clone size: NA; J gene: TRBJ1-6; CDR3 protein: CASSNTGPRSSYNSPLHF; CDR3 DNA: TGTGCCAGTAGTAACACAGGACCACGGAGCTCCTATAATTCACCCCTCCACTTT
V gene: TRBV5-4; D gene: NA; clone size: NA; J gene: TRBJ1-1; CDR3 protein: CASTPAGTRNTEAFF; CDR3 DNA: TGTGCCAGCACCCCTGCAGGGACAAGGAACACTGAAGCTTTCTTT
V gene: TRBV2; D gene: TRBD1; clone size: NA; J gene: TRBJ1-5; CDR3 protein: CASLQSMDRNNQPQHF; CDR3 DNA: TGTGCCAGCCTTCAATCTATGGACAGGAACAATCAGCCCCAGCATTTT
V gene: TRBV7-9; D gene: TRBD2; clone size: NA; J gene: TRBJ2-2; CDR3 protein: CASSQPGLAGGPRTGELFF; CDR3 DNA: TGTGCCAGCAGCCAACCGGGACTAGCGGGGGGGCCCCGCACCGGGGAGCTGTTTTTT
V gene: TRBV7-2; D gene: NA; clone size: NA; J gene: TRBJ2-1; CDR3 protein: CASSLKGEGQFF; CDR3 DNA: TGTGCCAGCAGCTTAAAGGGTGAGGGGCAGTTCTTC
V gene: TRBV6-6; D gene: NA; clone size: NA; J gene: TRBJ1-2; CDR3 protein: CASSYQGSYGYTF; CDR3 DNA: TGTGCCAGCAGTTACCAGGGAAGCTATGGCTACACCTTC
V gene: TRBV6-1; D gene: TRBD1; clone size: NA; J gene: TRBJ1-2; CDR3 protein: CASSEAYRGSYGYTF; CDR3 DNA: TGTGCCAGCAGTGAAGCTTACAGGGGTTCCTATGGCTACACCTTC
V gene: TRBV24-1; D gene: TRBD2; clone size: NA; J gene: TRBJ2-5; CDR3 protein: CATSDSGTSGGAGTQYF; CDR3 DNA: TGTGCCACCAGTGATTCCGGGACTAGCGGGGGGGCCGGGACCCAGTACTTC
V gene: TRBV20-1; D gene: TRBD2; clone size: NA; J gene: TRBJ2-7; CDR3 protein: CSASISGTGAYEQYF; CDR3 DNA: TGCAGTGCTAGTATAAGCGGGACGGGGGCCTACGAGCAGTACTTC
V gene: TRBV19; D gene: TRBD2; clone size: NA; J gene: TRBJ2-1; CDR3 protein: CASSRLAGGYNEQFF; CDR3 DNA: TGTGCCAGTAGTAGACTAGCGGGGGGGTACAATGAGCAGTTCTTC
V gene: TRBV9; D gene: NA; clone size: few; J gene: TRBJ1-2; CDR3 protein: CASSVTRGRTNYGYTF; CDR3 DNA: TGTGCCAGCAGCGTAACGCGGGGACGTACAAACTATGGCTACACCTTC
V gene: TRBV5-5; D gene: TRBD1; clone size: NA; J gene: TRBJ1-3; CDR3 protein: CASSLVGQGLSSGNTIYF; CDR3 DNA: TGTGCCAGCAGCTTGGTTGGACAGGGGCTCTCCTCTGGAAACACCATATATTTT